The 9 T cell receptor beta chains listed next were all sequenced from one sample in a study of T cell changes during pregnancy in multiple sclerosis. Repertoires were generated with immunoSEQ multiplex PCR, while TCRdb's copy carries only in-frame clones and drops some. The repertoire has 40,000 or so clones, 85% to 95% of them found once; the top ten carry roughly 1.2%. The specimen was peripheral blood, collected before pregnancy. The receptors derive from a female donor with multiple sclerosis, enrolled in a pregnancy study.

The CDR3 region has the DNA TGTGCCAGCAGGCCTCACCAGACAGAAGCTTTCTTT. Residues: CASRPHQTEAFF. This chain uses TRBV7-9 with TRBJ1-1; D not certain. The CDR3 has 12 residues. Germline assignment: CDR1 SEHNR and CDR2 FQNEAQ (reference sequence). Trimming removed 6 bases from V and 8 bases from J, with 13 bases in between.

The V and J genes are TRBV4-3 and TRBJ1-3; no clear D gene. The CDR3 consists of 17 residues. CDR1 and CDR2 from the germline V gene are LGHNA and YSLEER. Trimming pared 0 bases from V and 0 bases from J, leaving 12 bases between. The CDR3 coding sequence is TGCGCCAGCAGCCAAGATCCAGGCCTCGCCTCTGGAAACACCATATATTTT. Translating gives CASSQDPGLASGNTIYF.

The gene calls are TRBV5-4 and TRBJ2-1, with a tentative D call TRBD1 (6 bases). The CDR3 is 17 amino acids. With 3 bases removed from V and 6 bases from J, the gap between germline ends came to 22 bases. CDR1 and CDR2 from the germline V gene are SGHNT and YYREEE (reference sequence). This CDR3 is CASSSGRIRGSGNEQFF. The DNA for the CDR3 is TGTGCCAGCAGCTCTGGAAGAATCAGGGGATCGGGCAATGAGCAGTTCTTC.

The chain uses TRBV15 and TRBJ2-4; tentative D call: TRBD1 (5 bases). CDR1 and CDR2 from the germline V gene are LNHNV and YYDKDF (reference sequence). V lost 5 bases and J 8 bases, leaving 10 bases between the germline ends. The CDR3 length is 12 residues. The CDR3 DNA sequence: TGTGCCACCAGCCCCGACAGTGACATTCAGTACTTC. Protein product: CATSPDSDIQYF.

V is TRBV6-1 and J is TRBJ2-7, with TRBD2 matching 11 bases. Losses at the gene ends were 3 bases for V and 0 bases for J; bases not matched to a gene: 7. Looked up from germline, CDR1 is MNHNS and CDR2 is SASEGT. The CDR3 spans 17 residues. The CDR3 sequence: CASSEELAGAFSYEQYF. The CDR3 DNA reads TGTGCCAGCAGTGAGGAACTAGCGGGAGCCTTCTCCTACGAGCAGTACTTC.

This clone occurred once. J is TRBJ2-1 and V is TRBV5-4, with 8 bases fitting TRBD2. The CDR3 length is 17 residues. V dropped 0 bases and J dropped 2; count of bases not matched to a gene: 7. The V gene's germline CDR1 is SGHNT and CDR2 YYREEE (reference sequence). The CDR3 loop reads CASSLAGAGGTYNEQFF. Written as DNA, the CDR3 is TGTGCCAGCAGCTTGGCCGGCGCGGGAGGAACCTACAATGAGCAGTTCTTC.

The chain joins TRBV7-2 to TRBJ2-3; 7 nucleotides align to TRBD2. J was trimmed by 0 bases and V by 4 bases; bases with no gene match: 4. Germline loops: CDR1 SGHTA, CDR2 FQGNSA. The CDR3 has 15 amino acids. CDR3 coding DNA: TGTGCCAGCAGCTCGAGCGGGACTAGCACAGATACGCAGTATTTT. Its translation: CASSSSGTSTDTQYF.

The sample holds one count of this clone. The V call is TRBV6-1, the J call TRBJ1-2; maybe TRBD1 (5 bases). With 7 bases removed from V and 0 bases from J, the gap between germline ends came to 15 bases. The CDR3 loop spans 15 amino acids. CDR1 is MNHNS, CDR2 SASEGT, per germline. In DNA form, the CDR3 reads TGTGCCAGCAACTCAAAGGACAAAGCTAACTATGGCTACACCTTC. Protein: CASNSKDKANYGYTF.

This chain uses TRBV7-9 with TRBJ2-1; 8 nucleotides align to TRBD2. The CDR3 loop spans 15 amino acids. Germline CDR1 and CDR2: SEHNR and FQNEAQ (reference sequence). The trim removed 1 base at V and 8 bases at J, leaving 7 bases unmatched. CDR3 loop: CASSLVRGGADEQFF. For the CDR3, the DNA is TGTGCCAGCAGCTTAGTTCGGGGGGGGGCCGATGAGCAGTTCTTC.